The rows below give T cell receptor beta chains drawn from one sample of a study of T cell repertoires in cytomegalovirus infection. In TCRdb, the reads were re-called with MiXCR into one record per CDR3 protein. This table has approximately 100,000 distinct CDR3 sequences, 25% to 35% appearing once. Their cognate antigens are unknown. This sample comprised CD8+ T cells from cultured PBMCs, obtained from culture after CMV antigen stimulation. Every receptor here comes from a human donor in good health (CMV status not recorded). Some clones in this sample may be carry-over from other donors' samples. The CDR3 runs from the conserved cysteine through the conserved F or W. The D gene is left open where the match is weak. Clone size is not always given. Where it is, it says once, few, many or a class for expanded clones.

j_call: TRBJ1-1
cdr3_length: 15
v_call: TRBV11-2
d_call: NA
clone_size: many
cdr3_aa: CASSLAWTANTEAFF
cdr3_nt: TGTGCCAGCAGCTTAGCTTGGACGGCGAACACTGAAGCTTTCTTT

j_call: TRBJ2-5
cdr3_length: 17
v_call: TRBV7-8
d_call: TRBD2
clone_size: many
cdr3_aa: CASSFWTSGGEWETQYF
cdr3_nt: TGTGCCAGCAGCTTTTGGACTAGCGGGGGAGAGTGGGAGACCCAGTACTTC

j_call: TRBJ2-7
cdr3_length: 13
v_call: TRBV12-3/TRBV12-4
d_call: NA
clone_size: few
cdr3_aa: CASSFFDTYEQYF
cdr3_nt: TGTGCCAGCAGTTTTTTCGATACCTACGAGCAGTACTTC

j_call: TRBJ1-1
cdr3_length: 11
v_call: TRBV2
d_call: NA
clone_size: NA
cdr3_aa: CASLTQQEAFF
cdr3_nt: TGTGCCAGCCTAACACAACAGGAAGCTTTCTTT

j_call: TRBJ2-5
cdr3_length: 14
v_call: TRBV7-9
d_call: NA
clone_size: few
cdr3_aa: CASSWDGQQETQYF
cdr3_nt: TGTGCCAGCAGCTGGGACGGACAGCAAGAGACCCAGTACTTC

j_call: TRBJ1-1
cdr3_length: 14
v_call: TRBV27
d_call: NA
clone_size: few
cdr3_aa: CASSLYPGNTEAFF
cdr3_nt: TGTGCCAGCAGTTTATACCCGGGGAACACTGAAGCTTTCTTT

j_call: TRBJ2-1
cdr3_length: 14
v_call: TRBV12-3/TRBV12-4
d_call: NA
clone_size: NA
cdr3_aa: CASSSTGSYNEQFF
cdr3_nt: TGTGCCAGCAGCTCGACAGGTTCCTACAATGAGCAGTTCTTC

j_call: TRBJ1-5
cdr3_length: 13
v_call: TRBV7-6
d_call: TRBD1
clone_size: NA
cdr3_aa: CASSYGQGQPQHF
cdr3_nt: TGTGCCAGCAGCTACGGACAGGGCCAGCCCCAGCATTTT

j_call: TRBJ1-1
cdr3_length: 14
v_call: TRBV19
d_call: NA
clone_size: once
cdr3_aa: CASSIGDRNTEAFF
cdr3_nt: TGTGCCAGTAGTATTGGCGACAGGAACACTGAAGCTTTCTTT

j_call: TRBJ2-7
cdr3_length: 15
v_call: TRBV2
d_call: TRBD2
clone_size: NA
cdr3_aa: CASSDSGGPYYEQYF
cdr3_nt: TGTGCCAGCAGCGACAGCGGGGGCCCTTACTACGAGCAGTACTTC

j_call: TRBJ1-2
cdr3_length: 12
v_call: TRBV4-1
d_call: NA
clone_size: few
cdr3_aa: CASSQDGWAGTF
cdr3_nt: TGCGCCAGCAGCCAAGACGGTTGGGCAGGGACCTTC

j_call: TRBJ1-5
cdr3_length: 16
v_call: TRBV19
d_call: TRBD1
clone_size: few
cdr3_aa: CASSTGTGLNNQPQHF
cdr3_nt: TGTGCCAGTAGTACGGGGACAGGGCTGAACAATCAGCCCCAGCATTTT

j_call: TRBJ2-2
cdr3_length: 15
v_call: TRBV28
d_call: NA
clone_size: NA
cdr3_aa: CASSQLQGGAGELFF
cdr3_nt: TGTGCCAGCAGCCAGTTACAGGGTGGGGCCGGGGAGCTGTTTTTT

j_call: TRBJ1-1
cdr3_length: 12
v_call: TRBV9
d_call: NA
clone_size: NA
cdr3_aa: CASSGEGTEAFF
cdr3_nt: TGTGCCAGCAGCGGGGAGGGCACTGAAGCTTTCTTT

j_call: TRBJ2-7
cdr3_length: 15
v_call: TRBV7-6
d_call: TRBD1
clone_size: NA
cdr3_aa: CASITSGQGVAEQYF
cdr3_nt: TGTGCCAGCATCACCTCGGGACAGGGAGTTGCCGAGCAGTACTTC

j_call: TRBJ2-7
cdr3_length: 12
v_call: TRBV12-3/TRBV12-4
d_call: NA
clone_size: NA
cdr3_aa: CASSFLEDEQYF
cdr3_nt: TGTGCCAGCAGTTTTCTGGAGGACGAGCAGTACTTC

j_call: TRBJ2-1
cdr3_length: 12
v_call: TRBV7-2
d_call: TRBD2
clone_size: few
cdr3_aa: CASSGNRNEQFF
cdr3_nt: TGTGCCAGTAGCGGGAATAGGAATGAGCAGTTCTTC

j_call: TRBJ2-3
cdr3_length: 15
v_call: TRBV7-2
d_call: NA
clone_size: once
cdr3_aa: CASSSRANKQDTQYF
cdr3_nt: TGTGCCAGCAGCTCCCGGGCGAACAAACAGGATACGCAGTATTTT

j_call: TRBJ2-2
cdr3_length: 13
v_call: TRBV28
d_call: NA
clone_size: NA
cdr3_aa: CASSLVSTGELFF
cdr3_nt: TGTGCCAGCAGTTTAGTCTCCACCGGGGAGCTGTTTTTT

j_call: TRBJ2-1
cdr3_length: 14
v_call: TRBV27
d_call: NA
clone_size: NA
cdr3_aa: CASSLTTMGNEQFF
cdr3_nt: TGTGCCAGCAGTTTAACGACGATGGGGAATGAGCAGTTCTTC

j_call: TRBJ2-5
cdr3_length: 14
v_call: TRBV7-9
d_call: TRBD1
clone_size: NA
cdr3_aa: CASSPTGIPETQYF
cdr3_nt: TGTGCCAGCAGCCCGACAGGGATTCCGGAGACCCAGTACTTC

j_call: TRBJ1-1
cdr3_length: 13
v_call: TRBV20-1
d_call: NA
clone_size: NA
cdr3_aa: CSARPQGNTEAFF
cdr3_nt: TGCAGTGCTAGACCCCAGGGAAACACTGAAGCTTTCTTT

j_call: TRBJ2-7
cdr3_length: 13
v_call: TRBV25-1
d_call: NA
clone_size: few
cdr3_aa: CASAPTVVYEQYF
cdr3_nt: TGTGCCAGCGCTCCGACAGTCGTCTACGAGCAGTACTTC

j_call: TRBJ1-5
cdr3_length: 15
v_call: TRBV4-1
d_call: NA
clone_size: many
cdr3_aa: CASSQDRFSNQPQHF
cdr3_nt: TGCGCCAGCAGCCAAGACAGGTTTAGCAATCAGCCCCAGCATTTT

j_call: TRBJ2-7
cdr3_length: 12
v_call: TRBV12-3/TRBV12-4
d_call: NA
clone_size: NA
cdr3_aa: CASSPSDYEQYF
cdr3_nt: TGTGCCAGCAGTCCCTCCGACTACGAGCAGTACTTC

j_call: TRBJ2-7
cdr3_length: 14
v_call: TRBV10-3
d_call: NA
clone_size: NA
cdr3_aa: CAISESGMGGEQYF
cdr3_nt: TGTGCCATCAGTGAGTCGGGGATGGGCGGCGAGCAGTACTTC

j_call: TRBJ2-2
cdr3_length: 18
v_call: TRBV12-3/TRBV12-4
d_call: TRBD2
clone_size: few
cdr3_aa: CASSLLRTSGVNTGELFF
cdr3_nt: TGTGCCAGCAGTTTACTCCGGACTAGCGGGGTCAACACCGGGGAGCTGTTTTTT

j_call: TRBJ2-1
cdr3_length: 20
v_call: TRBV28
d_call: NA
clone_size: many
cdr3_aa: CASSFGGGNSRVRAYDEQFF
cdr3_nt: TGTGCCAGCAGTTTCGGGGGCGGAAATAGTAGAGTACGGGCCTACGATGAGCAGTTCTTC

j_call: TRBJ2-5
cdr3_length: 14
v_call: TRBV4-1
d_call: NA
clone_size: NA
cdr3_aa: CASSGSMGGETQYF
cdr3_nt: TGCGCCAGCAGCGGGAGTATGGGCGGGGAGACCCAGTACTTC

j_call: TRBJ1-1
cdr3_length: 13
v_call: TRBV7-9
d_call: TRBD1
clone_size: NA
cdr3_aa: CASSNPGQPEAFF
cdr3_nt: TGTGCCAGCAGCAATCCGGGACAGCCCGAAGCTTTCTTT

j_call: TRBJ2-2
cdr3_length: 11
v_call: TRBV6-1
d_call: NA
clone_size: many
cdr3_aa: CGTGLSGELFF
cdr3_nt: TGTGGTACAGGGTTGTCCGGGGAGCTGTTTTTT

j_call: TRBJ1-5
cdr3_length: 15
v_call: TRBV19
d_call: NA
clone_size: NA
cdr3_aa: CASSPTEYSNQPQHF
cdr3_nt: TGTGCCAGTAGTCCCACAGAGTATAGCAATCAGCCCCAGCATTTT

j_call: TRBJ2-1
cdr3_length: 15
v_call: TRBV20-1
d_call: NA
clone_size: NA
cdr3_aa: CSASDYRVQSNEQFF
cdr3_nt: TGCAGTGCTAGTGACTACAGGGTACAATCCAATGAGCAGTTCTTC

j_call: TRBJ1-6
cdr3_length: 16
v_call: TRBV19
d_call: TRBD1
clone_size: NA
cdr3_aa: CASSIPDRGQGSPLHF
cdr3_nt: TGTGCCAGTAGTATCCCGGACAGGGGACAGGGGTCACCCCTCCACTTT

j_call: TRBJ2-3
cdr3_length: 16
v_call: TRBV7-6
d_call: NA
clone_size: NA
cdr3_aa: CASSVRLGSYTDTQYF
cdr3_nt: TGTGCCAGCAGCGTCAGGTTGGGCTCTTACACAGATACGCAGTATTTT

j_call: TRBJ2-7
cdr3_length: 15
v_call: TRBV7-2
d_call: TRBD2
clone_size: many
cdr3_aa: CASSSLAGGQNEQYF
cdr3_nt: TGTGCCAGCAGCTCTCTAGCGGGGGGGCAGAACGAGCAGTACTTC

j_call: TRBJ2-2
cdr3_length: 15
v_call: TRBV5-1
d_call: NA
clone_size: NA
cdr3_aa: CASSFQAANTGELFF
cdr3_nt: TGCGCCAGCAGCTTCCAGGCAGCGAACACCGGGGAGCTGTTTTTT

j_call: TRBJ2-5
cdr3_length: 15
v_call: TRBV20-1
d_call: TRBD1
clone_size: NA
cdr3_aa: CSARDGDRYQETQYF
cdr3_nt: TGCAGTGCTAGAGATGGGGACAGATACCAAGAGACCCAGTACTTC

j_call: TRBJ2-3
cdr3_length: 11
v_call: TRBV6-5
d_call: NA
clone_size: few
cdr3_aa: CASRDGATQYF
cdr3_nt: TGTGCCAGCAGGGATGGAGCTACGCAGTATTTT

j_call: TRBJ2-5
cdr3_length: 15
v_call: TRBV7-8
d_call: TRBD2
clone_size: NA
cdr3_aa: CASSLDPGGEETQYF
cdr3_nt: TGTGCCAGCAGCTTAGATCCGGGAGGGGAAGAGACCCAGTACTTC

j_call: TRBJ2-4
cdr3_length: 20
v_call: TRBV4-1
d_call: NA
clone_size: NA
cdr3_aa: CASSLHQPGLGALAKNIQYF
cdr3_nt: TGCGCCAGCAGCCTTCACCAGCCAGGGTTAGGAGCCCTAGCCAAAAACATTCAGTACTTC

j_call: TRBJ2-7
cdr3_length: 14
v_call: TRBV28
d_call: TRBD2
clone_size: NA
cdr3_aa: CASSLGAGGHEQYF
cdr3_nt: TGTGCCAGCAGTTTGGGAGCGGGGGGCCACGAGCAGTACTTC

j_call: TRBJ2-2
cdr3_length: 13
v_call: TRBV2
d_call: NA
clone_size: NA
cdr3_aa: CASGGGRVGELFF
cdr3_nt: TGTGCCTCAGGAGGGGGTAGAGTCGGGGAGCTGTTTTTT

j_call: TRBJ2-5
cdr3_length: 17
v_call: TRBV11-2
d_call: TRBD2
clone_size: NA
cdr3_aa: CASSPTSGSRPRETQYF
cdr3_nt: TGTGCCAGCAGCCCTACTAGCGGGTCTCGCCCCCGAGAGACCCAGTACTTC

j_call: TRBJ1-5
cdr3_length: 13
v_call: TRBV12-3/TRBV12-4
d_call: NA
clone_size: few
cdr3_aa: CASRPGGQQPQHF
cdr3_nt: TGTGCCAGCCGTCCCGGTGGACAACAGCCCCAGCATTTT

j_call: TRBJ2-1
cdr3_length: 15
v_call: TRBV15
d_call: NA
clone_size: NA
cdr3_aa: CATSRGDFSYNEQFF
cdr3_nt: TGTGCCACCAGCAGAGGTGATTTTTCCTACAATGAGCAGTTCTTC